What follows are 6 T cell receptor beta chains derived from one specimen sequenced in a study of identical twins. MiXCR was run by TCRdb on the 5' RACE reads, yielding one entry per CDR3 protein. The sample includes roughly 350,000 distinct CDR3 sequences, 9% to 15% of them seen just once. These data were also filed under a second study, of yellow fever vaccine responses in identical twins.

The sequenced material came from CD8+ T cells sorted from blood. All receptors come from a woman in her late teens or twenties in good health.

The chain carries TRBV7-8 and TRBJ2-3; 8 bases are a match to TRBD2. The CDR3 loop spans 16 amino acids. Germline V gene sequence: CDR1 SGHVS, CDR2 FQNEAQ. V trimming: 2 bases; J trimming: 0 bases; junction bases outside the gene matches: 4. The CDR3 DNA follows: TGTGCCAGCAGCTTACCTAGCGGGCCGAGCACAGATACGCAGTATTTT. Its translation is CASSLPSGPSTDTQYF.

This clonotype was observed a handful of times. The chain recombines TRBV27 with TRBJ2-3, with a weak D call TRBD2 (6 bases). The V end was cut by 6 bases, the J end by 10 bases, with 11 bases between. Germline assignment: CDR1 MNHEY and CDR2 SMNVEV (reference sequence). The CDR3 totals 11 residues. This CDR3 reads CASSSSGAQYF. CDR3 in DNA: TGTGCCAGCAGCTCGTCGGGGGCGCAGTATTTT.

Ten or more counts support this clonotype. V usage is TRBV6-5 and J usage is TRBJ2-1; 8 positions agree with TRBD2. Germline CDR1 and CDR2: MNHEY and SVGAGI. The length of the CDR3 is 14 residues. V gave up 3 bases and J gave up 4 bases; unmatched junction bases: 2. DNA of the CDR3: TGTGCCAGCAGTTATGGACTAGCTTACAATGAGCAGTTCTTC. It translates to CASSYGLAYNEQFF.

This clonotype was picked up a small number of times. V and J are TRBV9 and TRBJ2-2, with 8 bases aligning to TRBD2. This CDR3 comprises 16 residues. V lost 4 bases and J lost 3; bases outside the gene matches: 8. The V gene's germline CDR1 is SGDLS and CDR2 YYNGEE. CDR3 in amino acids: CASSTRTSWDTGELFF. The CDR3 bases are TGTGCCAGCAGCACCCGGACTAGCTGGGACACCGGGGAGCTGTTTTTT.

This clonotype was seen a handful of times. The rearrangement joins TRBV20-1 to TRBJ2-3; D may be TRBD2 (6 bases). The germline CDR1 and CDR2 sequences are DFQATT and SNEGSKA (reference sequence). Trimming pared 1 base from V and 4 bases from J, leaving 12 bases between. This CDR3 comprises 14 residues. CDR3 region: CSARVGGDADTQYF. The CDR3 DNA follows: TGCAGTGCTAGAGTCGGGGGTGACGCAGATACGCAGTATTTT.

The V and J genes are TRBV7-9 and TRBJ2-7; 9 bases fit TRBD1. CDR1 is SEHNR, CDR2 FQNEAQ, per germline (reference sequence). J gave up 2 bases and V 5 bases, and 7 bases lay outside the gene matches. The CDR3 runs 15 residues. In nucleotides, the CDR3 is TGTGCCAGCAGCCCGAGGGACAGGGTTCCCTACGAGCAGTACTTC. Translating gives CASSPRDRVPYEQYF.